A single sample gave rise to the 26 T cell receptor beta chains below, sequenced in a study of blood T cell repertoires in COVID-19. Libraries were prepared by immunoSEQ multiplex PCR; TCRdb keeps only in-frame clonotypes and omits some of them. The sample holds a few hundred thousand clones, over 75% seen once. The source material was PBMCs or T cells enriched from blood (not recorded which). These receptors were taken from a man aged 35-49 years in a cohort exposed to, infected with or recovered from COVID-19 (not recorded which).

This chain connects TRBV7-9 to TRBJ2-3, with unresolved D. V shed 4 bases and J shed 1 base, with 9 bases lying between them. From germline, CDR1 is SEHNR and CDR2 FQNEAQ (reference sequence). The CDR3 is 14 residues long. CDR3 amino acids: CASSSRRGTDTQYF. The CDR3 DNA follows: TGTGCCAGCAGCTCAAGACGGGGCACAGATACGCAGTATTTT.

This sequence joins TRBV5-1 and TRBJ1-2; 7 bases line up with TRBD1. This CDR3 has 16 amino acids. CDR1 SGHRS and CDR2 YFSETQ come from the germline V gene. V trimming: 4 bases; J trimming: 4 bases; junction bases outside the gene matches: 13. This chain's CDR3 is CASSAFGGQTLYGYTF. The CDR3 bases are TGCGCCAGCAGCGCCTTTGGGGGACAGACCCTCTATGGCTACACCTTC.

This clone was found a few times. The rearrangement links TRBV27 to TRBJ2-2, with TRBD1 identical over 10 bases. CDR3 length: 15 residues. CDR1 MNHEY and CDR2 SMNVEV come from the germline V gene (reference sequence). V lost 6 bases to trimming and J lost 4 bases; unmatched junction nucleotides: 5. The CDR3, as DNA: TGTGCCAGCAGCCAAAGGGACAGGGGCACCGGGGAGCTGTTTTTT. It yields the protein CASSQRDRGTGELFF.

The chain uses TRBV24-1 and TRBJ2-3; 7 bases line up with TRBD2. The V and J ends lost 0 bases and 3 bases, in that order; junction bases with no gene match: 5. The length of the CDR3 is 16 residues. CDR1 is KGHDR and CDR2 is SFDVKD in the germline V gene. The CDR3 region has the DNA TGTGCCACCAGTGATTTGTACACTAGCGAGACAGATACGCAGTATTTT. Protein sequence: CATSDLYTSETDTQYF.

This chain connects TRBV28 to TRBJ2-5; 7 bases are shared with TRBD2. In germline, CDR1 is MDHEN, CDR2 SYDVKM. CDR3 size: 16 residues. Trimming cost V 4 bases and J 1 base; bases outside gene matches: 9. The CDR3 here is CASSSGTTLRQETQYF. The CDR3 DNA sequence: TGTGCCAGCAGTTCAGGGACTACTCTGCGCCAAGAGACCCAGTACTTC.

V and J are TRBV5-1 and TRBJ1-2; D is possibly TRBD1 (5 bases). With 2 bases removed from V and 6 bases from J, the gap between germline ends came to 14 bases. Germline V gene lookup returns CDR1 SGHRS and CDR2 YFSETQ. The CDR3 runs to 14 residues. CDR3 in DNA: TGCGCCAGCAGCTTTTTGGAGGGGAGGGATGGCTACACCTTC. Translated, it gives CASSFLEGRDGYTF.

This clone came up once. The gene calls are TRBV7-9 and TRBJ1-1; tentative D call: TRBD1 (6 bases). V was cut by 5 bases and J by 1 base, with 11 bases left in between. The germline V gene has CDR1 SEHNR and CDR2 FQNEAQ (reference sequence). The CDR3 covers 14 residues. The DNA of the CDR3 is TGTGCCAGCAGCCCCCGACAGGAGAACACTGAAGCTTTCTTT. It codes for CASSPRQENTEAFF.

V and J are TRBV29-1 and TRBJ2-7; 9 bases map to TRBD1. From germline, CDR1 is SQVTM and CDR2 ANQGSEA. J gave up 2 bases and V 6 bases, and 2 bases lay outside the gene matches. The CDR3 extends over 12 amino acids. CDR3 DNA: TGCAGCGTACAGGGGGCTCCCTACGAGCAGTACTTC. It translates to CSVQGAPYEQYF.

This clone was seen just once. The chain combines TRBV5-1 with TRBJ1-1, with 7 bases lining up with TRBD1. V lost 5 bases to trimming and J lost 3 bases; unmatched junction nucleotides: 4. The CDR3 is 13 residues long. Germline CDR1 is SGHRS and CDR2 is YFSETQ. CDR3 amino acids: CASRTQGDTEAFF. CDR3 nucleotides: TGCGCCAGCAGAACGCAGGGGGACACTGAAGCTTTCTTT.

V usage is TRBV6-5 and J usage is TRBJ1-3; 10 nucleotides agree with TRBD1. The CDR3 is 14 amino acids. V was pared by 5 bases and J by 8 bases, with 6 bases of the junction left unmatched. Germline CDR1 reads MNHEY; CDR2 reads SVGAGI. CDR3 region: CASSPRTGGYTIYF. Written as DNA, the CDR3 is TGTGCCAGCAGTCCAAGGACAGGGGGATACACCATATATTTT.

The chain couples TRBV30 to TRBJ1-2; D uncertain. Trimming pared 7 bases from V and 4 bases from J, leaving 19 bases between. This CDR3 is built from 14 residues. The germline gives CDR1 GTSNPN, CDR2 SVGIG (reference sequence). In DNA form, the CDR3 reads TGTGCCTTGGAAAATACGAGGGAGTCCTATGGCTACACCTTC. This sequence encodes CALENTRESYGYTF.

The chain combines TRBV11-2 with TRBJ2-5; possible D gene TRBD2, 6 bases. Germline lookup yields CDR1 SGHAT and CDR2 FQNNGV. V lost 5 bases and J 5 bases, leaving 15 bases between the germline ends. The CDR3 has 14 amino acids. CDR3 DNA: TGTGCCAGCAGCCCGCGACTAGTCAGTGAGACCCAGTACTTC. The encoded protein is CASSPRLVSETQYF.

This clone showed up just once. The V and J genes are TRBV3-1 (or the pseudogene TRBV3-2) and TRBJ1-5, with 7 bases lining up with TRBD1. CDR1 LGHDT and CDR2 YNNKEL come from the germline V gene (reference sequence). Trimming cost V 4 bases and J 4 bases; bases outside gene matches: 4. The CDR3 is made up of 14 amino acids. The CDR3 region is CASSPDRENQPQHF. The CDR3 DNA reads TGTGCCAGCAGCCCCGACAGGGAAAATCAGCCCCAGCATTTT.

For this clone: Relative to the germline gene, one junction end is altered; a read error may explain this. The chain links TRBV28 to TRBJ1-3, with D uncertain. The CDR3 covers 11 residues. Per the germline V gene, CDR1 is MDHEN and CDR2 is SYDVKM. The CDR3 nucleotides read TGTGCCAGCAGTTCGTATAGAAACGAGGATTTT. The encoded protein is CASSSYRNEDF.

This clone was recorded once. Other nucleotide sequences in the sample specify the same CDR3. The rearrangement links TRBV5-1 to TRBJ1-2, with D hard to call. The CDR3 totals 12 residues. With 5 bases removed from V and 1 base from J, the gap between germline ends came to 6 bases. In germline, CDR1 is SGHRS, CDR2 YFSETQ. The CDR3 DNA is TGCGCCAGCAGGGAGGGTAACTATGGCTACACCTTC. Amino acid sequence: CASREGNYGYTF.

The CDR3 reads CSVEDSYGANVLTF. The CDR3, as DNA: TGCAGCGTTGAGGACAGTTATGGGGCCAACGTCCTGACTTTC. The rearrangement links TRBV29-1 to TRBJ2-6, with D possibly TRBD1 on 6 matching bases. Trimming took 3 bases from V and 3 from J, leaving 9 bases between them. The length of the CDR3 is 14 residues. Germline CDR1 SQVTM, CDR2 ANQGSEA.

The CDR3, as DNA: TGTGCCAGTAGTACCTCAGGTTCCTTAAACACCATATATTTT. It yields the protein CASSTSGSLNTIYF. The chain links TRBV19 to TRBJ1-3; D is unclear. V dropped 4 bases and J dropped 6 bases, with 13 bases sitting between them. The CDR3 extends over 14 amino acids. Germline V gives CDR1 LNHDA, CDR2 SQIVND (reference sequence). The full variable domain, completed using reference TRBV19 and TRBJ1-3, is DGGITQSPKYLFRKEGQNVTLSCEQNLNHDAMYWYRQDPGQGLRLIYYSQIVNDFQKGDIAEGYSVSREKKESFPLTVTSAQKNPTAFYLCASSTSGSLNTIYFGEGSWLTVV.

V and J are TRBV5-4 and TRBJ2-2, with D possibly TRBD1 on 6 matching bases. Trimming stripped 4 bases from V and 4 bases from J, with 14 bases between. Germline lookup yields CDR1 SGHNT and CDR2 YYREEE (reference sequence). The CDR3 is 15 residues long. Written as DNA, the CDR3 is TGTGCCAGCAGCCGCGAAGGACAGATCACCGGGGAGCTGTTTTTT. Translated: CASSREGQITGELFF.

This clone was seen just once. This chain joins TRBV20-1 and TRBJ2-2; possibly TRBD2 for D (6 bases). The CDR3 totals 14 residues. In germline, CDR1 is DFQATT, CDR2 SNEGSKA (reference sequence). Trimming pared 3 bases from V and 1 base from J, leaving 9 bases between. CDR3 nucleotides: TGCAGTGCTAGTCCGCGGGGGAACACCGGGGAGCTGTTTTTT. It is translated as CSASPRGNTGELFF.

This clone was seen once. The gene calls are TRBV20-1 and TRBJ1-2; D possibly corresponds to TRBD1 (6 bases). Trimming removed 6 bases at V and 7 bases at J, with 9 bases between. CDR3 length: 10 residues. Germline-derived CDR1 and CDR2 are DFQATT and SNEGSKA (reference sequence). The CDR3 DNA is TGCAGTGCCTACAGGGCTGGCTACACCTTC. Encoded protein: CSAYRAGYTF.

The CDR3 nucleotides are TGTGCCTGGAGGAGGGGACTAGCGGGAGGACGGCACGGGGAGCTGTTTTTT. This gives the protein CAWRRGLAGGRHGELFF. The gene calls are TRBV30 and TRBJ2-2; 15 nucleotides line up with TRBD2. This CDR3 region has 17 residues. CDR1 GTSNPN and CDR2 SVGIG come from the germline V gene (reference sequence). Trimming took 3 bases from V and 7 from J; bases not matched to a gene: 9. The complete variable domain, with remaining parts taken from reference TRBV30 and TRBJ2-2, reads SQTIHQWPATLVQPVGSPLSLECTVEGTSNPNLYWYRQAAGRGLQLLFYSVGIGQISSEVPQNLSASRPQDRQFILSSKKLLLSDSGFYLCAWRRGLAGGRHGELFFGEGSRLTVL.

In this sample, this clone turned up a few times. This rearrangement joins TRBV6-6 to TRBJ2-7; the match to TRBD2 covers 16 bases. The CDR3 spans 17 residues. V was clipped by 5 bases and J by 3 bases; unmatched bases: 7. The germline CDR1 and CDR2 sequences are MNHNY and SVGAGI (reference sequence). CDR3 coding DNA: TGTGCCAGCAGTCCCGGGACTAGCGGGAGGGCCAGCTACGAGCAGTACTTC. Protein sequence: CASSPGTSGRASYEQYF.

The rearrangement uses TRBV2 and TRBJ1-3; possible D gene TRBD1, 5 bases. The CDR3 totals 15 residues. V was trimmed by 3 bases and J by 4 bases, leaving 13 bases between them. Germline V CDR1 and CDR2: SNHLY, FYNNEI. The CDR3 DNA follows: TGTGCCAGCAGTGAGGAACGGGGGATGGGAAACACCATATATTTT. Protein: CASSEERGMGNTIYF.

The J gene is TRBJ2-7, the V gene TRBV25-1; 7 nucleotides agree with TRBD1. The CDR3 contains 14 residues. V lost 1 base, J lost 2 bases, and 2 bases stayed unmatched. Germline assignment: CDR1 MGHDK and CDR2 SYGVNS. CDR3 in amino acids: CASSEWDRAYEQYF. CDR3 bases: TGTGCCAGCAGTGAATGGGACAGAGCCTACGAGCAGTACTTC.

This clone was detected a few times. The rearrangement uses TRBV3-1 (or the pseudogene TRBV3-2) and TRBJ1-2; 7 nucleotides agree with TRBD1. V dropped 2 bases and J dropped 6; count of bases not matched to a gene: 9. Germline lookup yields CDR1 LGHDT and CDR2 YNNKEL (reference sequence). This CDR3 comprises 15 residues. CDR3 DNA sequence: TGTGCCAGCAGCCAAAACGACAGGGTTGGCGATGGCTACACCTTC. Protein sequence: CASSQNDRVGDGYTF.

The V and J genes are TRBV13 and TRBJ2-1, with 9 positions matching TRBD2. The CDR3 has 16 amino acids. J gave up 7 bases and V 4 bases, and 11 bases lay outside the gene matches. Looked up from germline, CDR1 is PRHDT and CDR2 is FYEKMQ (reference sequence). In nucleotides, the CDR3 is TGTGCCAGCAGCTCAGGGACTAGCCGGGTTTGGAATGAGCAGTTCTTC. Protein sequence: CASSSGTSRVWNEQFF. The variable domain in full, with the rest retrieved from reference TRBV13 and TRBJ2-1, is AAGVIQSPRHLIKEKRETATLKCYPIPRHDTVYWYQQGPGQDPQFLISFYEKMQSDKGSIPDRFSAQQFSDYHSELNMSSLELGDSALYFCASSSGTSRVWNEQFFGPGTRLTVL.